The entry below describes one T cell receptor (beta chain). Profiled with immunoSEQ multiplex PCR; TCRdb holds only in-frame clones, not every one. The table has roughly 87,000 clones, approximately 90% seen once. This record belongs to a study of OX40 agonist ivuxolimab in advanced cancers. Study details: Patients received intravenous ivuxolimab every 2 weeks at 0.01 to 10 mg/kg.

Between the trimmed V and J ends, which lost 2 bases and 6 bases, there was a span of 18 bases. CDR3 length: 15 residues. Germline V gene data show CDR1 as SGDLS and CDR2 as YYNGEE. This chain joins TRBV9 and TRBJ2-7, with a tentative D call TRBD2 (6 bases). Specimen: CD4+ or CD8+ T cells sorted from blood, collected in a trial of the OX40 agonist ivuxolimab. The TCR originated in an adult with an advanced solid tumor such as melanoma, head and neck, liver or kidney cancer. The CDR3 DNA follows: TGTGCCAGCAGCGTTTCAGGGACTGGGGCGGGCGAGCAGTACTTC. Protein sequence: CASSVSGTGAGEQYF.